This is a list of T cell receptor beta chains from one sample in a study of beta chain features in type 1 diabetes. Assay used: immunoSEQ multiplex PCR; TCRdb lists only in-frame clones, some missing. The repertoire has some 660,000 clones, about 14% of them found once; the top ten carry nearly 0.04%. Material for sequencing was naive CD4+ T cells from blood. All receptors derive from a man aged 18 to 35 with type 1 diabetes. Each CDR3 is given with its conserved first and last residue. D genes are given only for firm matches. Clone size is shown for a subset of rows, as once, few, many or a class of expanded clone.

abundance: .; j_gene: TRBJ2-5; d_gene: .; v_gene: TRBV5-4; CDR3aa: CASSLDGGRETQYF; CDR3nt: TGTGCCAGCAGCTTGGACGGGGGCCGAGAGACCCAGTACTTC
abundance: .; j_gene: TRBJ2-1; d_gene: TRBD2; v_gene: TRBV25-1; CDR3aa: CASSPQGGSNEQFF; CDR3nt: TGTGCCAGCAGTCCGCAGGGAGGGTCCAATGAGCAGTTCTTC
abundance: .; j_gene: TRBJ2-5; d_gene: .; v_gene: TRBV12-5; CDR3aa: CASGPGVERTQETQYF; CDR3nt: TGTGCTAGTGGCCCAGGGGTTGAGCGGACACAAGAGACCCAGTACTTC
abundance: .; j_gene: TRBJ1-2; d_gene: .; v_gene: TRBV7-9; CDR3aa: CATPVGDYGYTF; CDR3nt: TGTGCCACCCCGGTAGGGGACTATGGCTACACCTTC
abundance: few; j_gene: TRBJ2-7; d_gene: .; v_gene: TRBV2; CDR3aa: CAGGRDSYEQYF; CDR3nt: TGTGCCGGGGGCAGAGATTCATACGAGCAGTACTTC
abundance: .; j_gene: TRBJ2-2; d_gene: .; v_gene: TRBV7-8; CDR3aa: CASSPGGTGELFF; CDR3nt: TGTGCCAGCAGTCCCGGGGGCACCGGGGAGCTGTTTTTT
abundance: once; j_gene: TRBJ1-1; d_gene: .; v_gene: TRBV6-6; CDR3aa: CASSTGMRGRGTAAFF; CDR3nt: TGTGCCAGCAGTACAGGGATGAGGGGCCGGGGGACTGCAGCTTTCTTT
abundance: .; j_gene: TRBJ2-5; d_gene: TRBD2; v_gene: TRBV7-2; CDR3aa: CASSLVVGLAGVETQYF; CDR3nt: TGTGCCAGCAGCTTAGTGGTGGGACTAGCGGGAGTGGAGACCCAGTACTTC
abundance: .; j_gene: TRBJ2-5; d_gene: .; v_gene: TRBV27; CDR3aa: CASPRSGKETQYF; CDR3nt: TGTGCCAGCCCAAGGAGTGGGAAAGAGACCCAGTACTTC
abundance: few; j_gene: TRBJ2-1; d_gene: TRBD2; v_gene: TRBV11-3; CDR3aa: CASSAKSGGLSNEQFF; CDR3nt: TGTGCCAGCAGCGCTAAGAGCGGGGGGCTCTCCAATGAGCAGTTCTTC
abundance: .; j_gene: TRBJ2-7; d_gene: .; v_gene: TRBV5-1; CDR3aa: CASSWTAGDYEQYF; CDR3nt: TGCGCCAGCAGCTGGACCGCAGGAGACTACGAGCAGTACTTC
abundance: .; j_gene: TRBJ1-3; d_gene: .; v_gene: TRBV4-3; CDR3aa: CASSQERSPGNTIYF; CDR3nt: TGCGCCAGCAGCCAAGAGAGATCCCCTGGAAACACCATATATTTT
abundance: .; j_gene: TRBJ1-2; d_gene: .; v_gene: TRBV28; CDR3aa: CASRTPGVAYGYTF; CDR3nt: TGTGCCAGCAGGACCCCGGGGGTCGCCTATGGCTACACCTTC
abundance: .; j_gene: TRBJ1-1; d_gene: .; v_gene: TRBV6-5; CDR3aa: CASTHGGAGNTEAFF; CDR3nt: TGTGCCAGCACCCATGGGGGGGCAGGTAACACTGAAGCTTTCTTT
abundance: .; j_gene: TRBJ1-5; d_gene: TRBD1; v_gene: TRBV19; CDR3aa: CASSQPWTGVNQPQHF; CDR3nt: TGTGCCAGTAGCCAACCATGGACAGGGGTAAATCAGCCCCAGCATTTT
abundance: few; j_gene: TRBJ1-5; d_gene: TRBD1; v_gene: TRBV18; CDR3aa: CASSPVQGAGNQPQHF; CDR3nt: TGTGCCAGCTCACCAGTCCAGGGGGCTGGCAATCAGCCCCAGCATTTT
abundance: .; j_gene: TRBJ1-1; d_gene: TRBD1; v_gene: TRBV7-9; CDR3aa: CASSLEQGGTEAFF; CDR3nt: TGTGCCAGCAGCTTAGAACAGGGGGGAACTGAAGCTTTCTTT
abundance: .; j_gene: TRBJ2-3; d_gene: .; v_gene: TRBV7-3; CDR3aa: CASSLQADTQYF; CDR3nt: TGTGCCAGCAGCTTACAGGCCGATACGCAGTATTTT
abundance: few; j_gene: TRBJ2-5; d_gene: TRBD2; v_gene: TRBV7-9; CDR3aa: CASSLGLAGTKGERETQYF; CDR3nt: TGTGCCAGCAGCTTGGGACTAGCGGGGACCAAAGGAGAGCGAGAGACCCAGTACTTC
abundance: few; j_gene: TRBJ2-4; d_gene: .; v_gene: TRBV18; CDR3aa: CASSPVGSDIQYF; CDR3nt: TGTGCCAGCTCACCAGTAGGGTCGGACATTCAGTACTTC
abundance: .; j_gene: TRBJ2-7; d_gene: .; v_gene: TRBV18; CDR3aa: CASSPTTYEQYF; CDR3nt: TGTGCCAGCTCACCAACCACCTACGAGCAGTACTTC
abundance: .; j_gene: TRBJ2-1; d_gene: TRBD2; v_gene: TRBV30; CDR3aa: CAWIRSGTLQFF; CDR3nt: TGTGCCTGGATCCGGAGCGGGACGCTTCAGTTCTTC
abundance: .; j_gene: TRBJ2-5; d_gene: TRBD2; v_gene: TRBV2; CDR3aa: CASRASGGRQETQYF; CDR3nt: TGTGCCAGCAGGGCTAGCGGGGGGAGGCAAGAGACCCAGTACTTC
abundance: .; j_gene: TRBJ1-2; d_gene: TRBD1; v_gene: TRBV9; CDR3aa: CASSPRGQGGEGYTF; CDR3nt: TGTGCCAGCAGCCCCCGTGGACAGGGAGGGGAGGGCTACACCTTC
abundance: few; j_gene: TRBJ2-1; d_gene: TRBD2; v_gene: TRBV5-1; CDR3aa: CASSTGLADDNEQFF; CDR3nt: TGCGCCAGCAGCACAGGACTAGCGGATGACAATGAGCAGTTCTTC
abundance: few; j_gene: TRBJ2-6; d_gene: TRBD1; v_gene: TRBV5-5; CDR3aa: CASSLRDRAPSGANVLTF; CDR3nt: TGTGCCAGCAGCTTAAGGGACAGGGCCCCCTCTGGGGCCAACGTCCTGACTTTC
abundance: few; j_gene: TRBJ2-5; d_gene: TRBD2; v_gene: TRBV5-1; CDR3aa: CASSGTSAQETQYF; CDR3nt: TGCGCCAGCAGCGGGACTAGCGCCCAAGAGACCCAGTACTTC
abundance: .; j_gene: TRBJ1-1; d_gene: .; v_gene: TRBV29-1; CDR3aa: CSVEDLGTENTEAFF; CDR3nt: TGCAGCGTTGAAGATCTGGGGACGGAGAACACTGAAGCTTTCTTT
abundance: .; j_gene: TRBJ2-3; d_gene: .; v_gene: TRBV11-2; CDR3aa: CASSDSGIAADTQYF; CDR3nt: TGTGCCAGCAGCGATTCAGGAATAGCCGCAGATACGCAGTATTTT
abundance: few; j_gene: TRBJ2-1; d_gene: TRBD2; v_gene: TRBV9; CDR3aa: CASRPGTRDNEQFF; CDR3nt: TGTGCCAGCCGCCCCGGGACTAGAGATAATGAGCAGTTCTTC
abundance: few; j_gene: TRBJ2-5; d_gene: TRBD2; v_gene: TRBV2; CDR3aa: CASSLTSGQETQYF; CDR3nt: TGTGCCAGCAGCTTGACTAGCGGCCAAGAGACCCAGTACTTC
abundance: .; j_gene: TRBJ2-2; d_gene: .; v_gene: TRBV5-4; CDR3aa: CASSPLGQAVPNTGELFF; CDR3nt: TGTGCCAGCAGCCCTCTCGGCCAGGCGGTGCCGAACACCGGGGAGCTGTTTTTT
abundance: few; j_gene: TRBJ2-1; d_gene: TRBD2; v_gene: TRBV9; CDR3aa: CASSVEGGGYNEQFF; CDR3nt: TGTGCCAGCAGCGTAGAGGGCGGGGGCTACAATGAGCAGTTCTTC
abundance: .; j_gene: TRBJ1-1; d_gene: TRBD1; v_gene: TRBV5-1; CDR3aa: CASSFRTGDTAFF; CDR3nt: TGCGCCAGCAGCTTCAGGACAGGGGATACGGCTTTCTTT
abundance: few; j_gene: TRBJ2-5; d_gene: .; v_gene: TRBV5-1; CDR3aa: CASSLTISDYTGEETQYF; CDR3nt: TGCGCCAGCAGCCTTACAATTTCGGACTATACGGGGGAAGAGACCCAGTACTTC
abundance: few; j_gene: TRBJ2-3; d_gene: TRBD1; v_gene: TRBV7-2; CDR3aa: CASSARRDRVGTDTQYF; CDR3nt: TGTGCCAGCAGCGCCCGGCGGGACAGGGTGGGGACAGATACGCAGTATTTT
abundance: few; j_gene: TRBJ1-2; d_gene: TRBD1; v_gene: TRBV6-6; CDR3aa: CASIRNRGLDYGYTF; CDR3nt: TGTGCCAGCATTAGAAACAGGGGTCTCGACTATGGCTACACCTTC
abundance: .; j_gene: TRBJ2-3; d_gene: .; v_gene: TRBV27; CDR3aa: CASSTYMVISTDTQYF; CDR3nt: TGTGCCAGCAGTACCTACATGGTAATAAGCACAGATACGCAGTATTTT
abundance: .; j_gene: TRBJ2-7; d_gene: TRBD1; v_gene: TRBV29-1; CDR3aa: CSVRSHWQGAYEQYF; CDR3nt: TGCAGCGTCCGAAGTCACTGGCAGGGGGCGTACGAGCAGTACTTC
abundance: .; j_gene: TRBJ1-1; d_gene: .; v_gene: TRBV30; CDR3aa: CAWSPSPTGEAFF; CDR3nt: TGTGCCTGGAGTCCCTCTCCTACGGGTGAAGCTTTCTTT
abundance: .; j_gene: TRBJ2-6; d_gene: .; v_gene: TRBV5-1; CDR3aa: CASSPDSEANVLTF; CDR3nt: TGCGCCAGCAGCCCCGACTCTGAGGCCAACGTCCTGACTTTC
abundance: few; j_gene: TRBJ1-4; d_gene: TRBD1; v_gene: TRBV29-1; CDR3aa: CSVQPGQGNEKLFF; CDR3nt: TGCAGCGTACAGCCGGGACAGGGCAATGAAAAACTGTTTTTT
abundance: .; j_gene: TRBJ2-1; d_gene: TRBD2; v_gene: TRBV6-5; CDR3aa: CASSYGGLAVEQFF; CDR3nt: TGTGCCAGCAGTTACGGGGGACTAGCGGTTGAGCAGTTCTTC
abundance: few; j_gene: TRBJ2-1; d_gene: TRBD2; v_gene: TRBV5-6; CDR3aa: CASSLEASGGAALFF; CDR3nt: TGTGCCAGCAGCTTGGAGGCTAGCGGGGGGGCCGCTCTGTTCTTC
abundance: few; j_gene: TRBJ2-3; d_gene: .; v_gene: TRBV29-1; CDR3aa: CSVHSGTDTQYF; CDR3nt: TGCAGCGTTCATAGCGGCACAGATACGCAGTATTTT
abundance: few; j_gene: TRBJ2-3; d_gene: .; v_gene: TRBV6-5; CDR3aa: CASRLSGLRDTQYF; CDR3nt: TGTGCCAGCAGACTTAGCGGTCTACGCGATACGCAGTATTTT
abundance: .; j_gene: TRBJ2-7; d_gene: TRBD2; v_gene: TRBV18; CDR3aa: CASSPPWTRMYEQYF; CDR3nt: TGTGCCAGCTCACCACCGTGGACTAGGATGTACGAGCAGTACTTC
abundance: few; j_gene: TRBJ2-3; d_gene: .; v_gene: TRBV4-2; CDR3aa: CASSLQLHGRADTQYF; CDR3nt: TGTGCCAGCAGCCTCCAATTACATGGGCGGGCAGATACGCAGTATTTT
abundance: .; j_gene: TRBJ1-1; d_gene: .; v_gene: TRBV28; CDR3aa: CASIPQPGSPEAFF; CDR3nt: TGTGCCAGCATCCCCCAACCCGGGTCCCCTGAAGCTTTCTTT
abundance: .; j_gene: TRBJ1-4; d_gene: .; v_gene: TRBV5-1; CDR3aa: CASSRESEKLFF; CDR3nt: TGCGCCAGCAGCCGGGAAAGTGAAAAACTGTTTTTT
abundance: .; j_gene: TRBJ2-5; d_gene: .; v_gene: TRBV30; CDR3aa: CAWTHPVGRPGETQYF; CDR3nt: TGTGCCTGGACCCACCCGGTGGGACGCCCGGGGGAGACCCAGTACTTC
abundance: .; j_gene: TRBJ2-6; d_gene: .; v_gene: TRBV28; CDR3aa: CASSLSSGANVLTF; CDR3nt: TGTGCCAGCAGCCTGAGCTCTGGGGCCAACGTCCTGACTTTC
abundance: .; j_gene: TRBJ1-4; d_gene: .; v_gene: TRBV2; CDR3aa: CASRAAGAGAFF; CDR3nt: TGTGCCAGCAGGGCCGCCGGGGCAGGGGCGTTTTTT
abundance: .; j_gene: TRBJ1-1; d_gene: .; v_gene: TRBV29-1; CDR3aa: CSVEESWRDTEAFF; CDR3nt: TGCAGCGTTGAGGAGTCCTGGCGAGATACTGAAGCTTTCTTT
abundance: .; j_gene: TRBJ2-6; d_gene: .; v_gene: TRBV10-3; CDR3aa: CAISEQLPGANVLTF; CDR3nt: TGTGCCATCAGTGAGCAGTTGCCTGGGGCCAACGTCCTGACTTTC
abundance: few; j_gene: TRBJ1-2; d_gene: TRBD1; v_gene: TRBV7-9; CDR3aa: CASSLGPGQANYGYTF; CDR3nt: TGTGCCAGCAGCTTAGGCCCGGGACAGGCTAACTATGGCTACACCTTC
abundance: .; j_gene: TRBJ2-6; d_gene: .; v_gene: TRBV30; CDR3aa: CAWSVGGSGANVLTF; CDR3nt: TGTGCCTGGAGTGTAGGGGGGTCTGGGGCCAACGTCCTGACTTTC
abundance: .; j_gene: TRBJ2-3; d_gene: TRBD2; v_gene: TRBV2; CDR3aa: CAHSGLATDTQYF; CDR3nt: TGTGCCCACTCGGGACTAGCCACAGATACGCAGTATTTT
abundance: few; j_gene: TRBJ2-5; d_gene: TRBD1; v_gene: TRBV9; CDR3aa: CASSSGQGEETQYF; CDR3nt: TGTGCCAGCAGCTCAGGACAGGGGGAAGAGACCCAGTACTTC
abundance: .; j_gene: TRBJ1-4; d_gene: .; v_gene: TRBV6-1; CDR3aa: CASSEARGEKLFF; CDR3nt: TGTGCCAGCAGTGAAGCGCGGGGAGAAAAACTGTTTTTT